This note documents a single T cell receptor (beta chain) sequence. Its antigen is currently not known. Base qualities are not at hand, and no much larger clone is one base apart. The sample comes from a study of blood T cell repertoires in COVID-19 (dated by TCRdb to 2018 to 2020). Turning to the overall study: Samples covering the acute and convalescent phases of COVID-19 were provided by collaborators in the United States, Italy and Spain. Deeply sampled blood TCRbeta repertoires from subjects exposed to, actively infected with, or recovered from COVID-19 were included in the dataset. Where available, HLA class I and class II types were taken from metadata supplied by the sample provider and were not determined by assay-based typing. The repertoires were made available in a free public database intended to serve as a resource for research on the immune response to SARS-CoV-2. The sample metadata nearly always contained a de-identified subject ID, COVID-19 status, age in years and sex. The prospective study material was composed of cDNA or gDNA derived from T cells, B-cell-depleted T cells, or PBMCs. The samples were drawn from two sources: the first 160 participants of the ongoing ImmuneRACE study, and over 950 subjects contributed by 6 global collaborators. General study outcomes and caveats: How much clinical and demographic metadata was included differed by source and by participant, and the metadata was provided uncurated.

The collaborating institutions used their own protocols to collect whole blood in K2EDTA tubes. For TCRbeta analysis, collaborator samples were shipped as frozen whole blood, as isolated PBMCs, or as DNA extracted from either sample type. Including the terminal cysteine and phenylalanine, the CDR3 comprises 15 residues. CDR3 DNA is the only sequence kept; it has 45 bases, read in frame from the first base. The germline V gene gives CDR1 as SGHNT and CDR2 as YENEEA. A distance of 15 bases separates the germline ends of V and J, which lose 5 bases and 4 bases respectively. TCRbeta CDR3 regions were amplified from genomic DNA by means of the immunoSEQ Assay, a bias-controlled multiplex PCR. As for the authors' bioinformatics: The number of nucleated cells in each sample was estimated from the amplification of reference gene primers within the assay. To quantify the absolute abundance of each unique TCRbeta CDR3 rearrangement, sequence reads were collapsed and filtered. Productive Simpson clonality was computed per sample as the square root of Simpson's diversity index over productive rearrangements. In TCRdb, the immuneACCESS table is reduced to in-frame sequences with V and J assigned. These tables do not hold every clone; where another copy was compared, an unresolved V gene accounts for under half, and the others remain unexplained. From that table come the V and J calls and clone size; the DNA was used to work out D and trimming. The sample has some 120,000 clones on record, 70% to 90% of them singletons. The ten largest clones represent almost 0.9% of the sample.

This receptor was obtained from a woman aged 50 to 60 with active or convalescent COVID-19. The chain uses TRBV11-3 and TRBJ2-1; TRBD2 is a possible D gene, resting on 6 matching bases. The source material was peripheral blood. The CDR3 reads as follows: CASSLDAGLYNEQFF. The DNA reads as follows: TGTGCCAGCAGCCTCGACGCGGGGTTGTACAATGAGCAGTTCTTC. Full variable domain (CDR3 extended with the reference TRBV11-3 and TRBJ2-1 proteins): EAGVVQSPRYKIIEKKQPVAFWCNPISGHNTLYWYLQNLGQGPELLIRYENEEAVDDSQLPKDRFSAERLKGVDSTLKIQPAELGDSAVYLCASSLDAGLYNEQFFGPGTRLTVL.